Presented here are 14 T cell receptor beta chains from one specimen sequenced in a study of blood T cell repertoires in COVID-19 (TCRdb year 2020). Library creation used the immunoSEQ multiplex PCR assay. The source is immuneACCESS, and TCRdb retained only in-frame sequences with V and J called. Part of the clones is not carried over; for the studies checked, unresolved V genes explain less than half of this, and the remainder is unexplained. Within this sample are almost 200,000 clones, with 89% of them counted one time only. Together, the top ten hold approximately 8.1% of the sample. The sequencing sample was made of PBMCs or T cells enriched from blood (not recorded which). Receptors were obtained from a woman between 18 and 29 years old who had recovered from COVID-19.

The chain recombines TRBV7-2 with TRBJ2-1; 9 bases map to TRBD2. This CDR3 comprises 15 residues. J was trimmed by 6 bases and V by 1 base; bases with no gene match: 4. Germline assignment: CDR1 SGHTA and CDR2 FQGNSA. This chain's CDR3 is CASSLGTSESNEQFF. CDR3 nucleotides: TGTGCCAGCAGCTTAGGGACTAGCGAAAGCAATGAGCAGTTCTTC.

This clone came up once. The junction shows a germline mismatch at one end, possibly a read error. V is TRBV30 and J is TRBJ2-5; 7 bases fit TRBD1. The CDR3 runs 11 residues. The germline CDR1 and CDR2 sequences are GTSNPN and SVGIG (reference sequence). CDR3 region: CAWSVPGQNNF. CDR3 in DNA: TGTGCCTGGAGTGTACCGGGACAGAATAACTTC.

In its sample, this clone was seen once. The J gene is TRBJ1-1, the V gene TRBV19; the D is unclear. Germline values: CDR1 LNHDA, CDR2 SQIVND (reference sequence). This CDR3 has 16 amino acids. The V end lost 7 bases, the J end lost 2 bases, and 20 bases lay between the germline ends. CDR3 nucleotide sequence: TGTGCCAGTACCGAACGAACCGGGTCCAAAAACACTGAAGCTTTCTTT. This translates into CASTERTGSKNTEAFF.

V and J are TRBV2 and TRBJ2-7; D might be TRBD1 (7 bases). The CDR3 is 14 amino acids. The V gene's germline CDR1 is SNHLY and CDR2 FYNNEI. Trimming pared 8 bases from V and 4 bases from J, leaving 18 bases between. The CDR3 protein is CASLTRGETYEQYF. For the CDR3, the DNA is TGTGCCAGCCTTACCAGGGGGGAGACTTACGAGCAGTACTTC.

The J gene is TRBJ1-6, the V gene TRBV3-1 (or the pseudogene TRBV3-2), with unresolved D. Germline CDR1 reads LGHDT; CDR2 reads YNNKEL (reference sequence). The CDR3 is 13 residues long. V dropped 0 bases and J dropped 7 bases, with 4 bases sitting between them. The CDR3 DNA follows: TGTGCCAGCAGCCAAGACAGAAATTCACCCCTCCACTTT. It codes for CASSQDRNSPLHF.

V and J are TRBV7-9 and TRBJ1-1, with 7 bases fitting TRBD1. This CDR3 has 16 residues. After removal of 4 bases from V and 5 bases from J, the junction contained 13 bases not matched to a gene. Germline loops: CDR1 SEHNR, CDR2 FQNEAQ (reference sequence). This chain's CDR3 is CASSYAYRGSGTEAFF. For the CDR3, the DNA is TGTGCCAGCAGCTACGCATACAGGGGAAGTGGTACTGAAGCTTTCTTT.

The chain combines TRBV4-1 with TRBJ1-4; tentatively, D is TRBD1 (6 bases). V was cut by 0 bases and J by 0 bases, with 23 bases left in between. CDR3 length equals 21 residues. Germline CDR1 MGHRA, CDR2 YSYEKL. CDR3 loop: CASSQDSFWDTMIATNEKLFF. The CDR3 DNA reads TGCGCCAGCAGCCAAGATTCTTTCTGGGACACAATGATTGCAACTAATGAAAAACTGTTTTTT.

The CDR3 loop is CASSLGDRVGGYTF. In nucleotides, the CDR3 is TGTGCCAGCAGCTTAGGGGACAGGGTGGGAGGCTACACCTTC. This rearrangement joins TRBV5-5 to TRBJ1-2, with 9 bases lining up with TRBD1. Germline V gene sequence: CDR1 SGHKS, CDR2 YYEKEE (reference sequence). J was trimmed by 8 bases and V by 2 bases; bases with no gene match: 7. The CDR3 loop spans 14 amino acids.

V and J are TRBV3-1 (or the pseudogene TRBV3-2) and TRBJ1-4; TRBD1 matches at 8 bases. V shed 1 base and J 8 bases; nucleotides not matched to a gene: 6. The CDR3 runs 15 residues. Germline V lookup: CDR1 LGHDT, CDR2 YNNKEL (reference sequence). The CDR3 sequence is CASSQARGPREKLFF. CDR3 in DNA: TGTGCCAGCAGCCAAGCCAGGGGGCCGAGGGAAAAACTGTTTTTT.

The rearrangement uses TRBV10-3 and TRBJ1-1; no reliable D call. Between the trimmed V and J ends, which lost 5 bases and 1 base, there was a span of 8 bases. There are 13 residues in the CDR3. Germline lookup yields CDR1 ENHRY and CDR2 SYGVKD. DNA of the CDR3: TGTGCCATCAGTTTGGACTGGAACACTGAAGCTTTCTTT. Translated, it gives CAISLDWNTEAFF.

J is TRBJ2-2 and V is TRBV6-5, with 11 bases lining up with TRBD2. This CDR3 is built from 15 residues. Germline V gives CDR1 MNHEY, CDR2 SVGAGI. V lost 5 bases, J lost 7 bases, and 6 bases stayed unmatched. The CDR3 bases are TGTGCCAGCAGTACGGGACTAGCGGTTGTCGGGGAGCTGTTTTTT. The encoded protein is CASSTGLAVVGELFF.

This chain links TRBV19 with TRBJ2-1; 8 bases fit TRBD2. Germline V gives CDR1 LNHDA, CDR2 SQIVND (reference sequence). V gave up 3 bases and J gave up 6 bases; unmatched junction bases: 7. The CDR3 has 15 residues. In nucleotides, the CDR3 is TGTGCCAGTAGTATCGTTTCGGGGGGGGTCAATGAGCAGTTCTTC. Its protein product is CASSIVSGGVNEQFF.

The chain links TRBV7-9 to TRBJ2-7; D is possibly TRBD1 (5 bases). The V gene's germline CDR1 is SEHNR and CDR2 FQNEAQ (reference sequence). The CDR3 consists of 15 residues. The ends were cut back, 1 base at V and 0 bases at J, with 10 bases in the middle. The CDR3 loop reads CASSLGQLSSYEQYF. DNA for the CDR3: TGTGCCAGCAGCTTAGGACAGCTCAGCTCCTACGAGCAGTACTTC. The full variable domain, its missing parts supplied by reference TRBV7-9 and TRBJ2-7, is DTGVSQNPRHKITKRGQNVTFRCDPISEHNRLYWYRQTLGQGPEFLTYFQNEAQLEKSRLLSDRFSAERPKGSFSTLEIQRTEQGDSAMYLCASSLGQLSSYEQYFGPGTRLTVT.

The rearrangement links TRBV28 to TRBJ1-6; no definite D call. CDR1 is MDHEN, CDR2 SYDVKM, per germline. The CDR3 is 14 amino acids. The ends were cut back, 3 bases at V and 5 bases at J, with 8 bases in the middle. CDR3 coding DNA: TGTGCCAGCAGTTTCGCGGGTAATAATTCACCCCTCCACTTT. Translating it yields CASSFAGNNSPLHF.